Each of the 12 T cell receptor beta chains below was sequenced from the same sample in a study of blood T cell repertoires in COVID-19. This table comes from immunoSEQ multiplex PCR, and its TCRdb copy is limited to in-frame clones, with some not included. The sample consists of under 200,000 clones, about 88% of them appearing once. The sequenced material came from peripheral blood. The source is a woman aged 50 to 60 with COVID-19, enrolled during active disease.

The rearrangement links TRBV25-1 to TRBJ1-1; 8 positions agree with TRBD1. From germline, CDR1 is MGHDK and CDR2 SYGVNS. This CDR3 contains 15 residues. The V gene end was trimmed by 4 bases and the J gene end by 3 bases; junction bases not matched to a gene: 7. CDR3 coding DNA: TGTGCCAGCAGTGCCCCCCAGGGGGCCTACACTGAAGCTTTCTTT. Translating gives CASSAPQGAYTEAFF.

The chain carries TRBV6-1 and TRBJ2-7; D possibly corresponds to TRBD1 (5 bases). CDR1 is MNHNS, CDR2 SASEGT, per germline. V dropped 2 bases and J dropped 0 bases, with 17 bases sitting between them. The CDR3 is 17 residues long. CDR3 bases: TGTGCCAGCAGTGAATTACGGCGACAGACAAGCTCCTACGAGCAGTACTTC. This gives the protein CASSELRRQTSSYEQYF.

The chain carries TRBV5-8 and TRBJ1-5; 9 bases line up with TRBD1. V lost 4 bases and J lost 6; bases outside the gene matches: 8. CDR1 is SGHTS, CDR2 YDEGEE, per germline. This CDR3 spans 15 amino acids. The CDR3 coding sequence is TGTGCCAGCAGCGGGGGGACAGGGAGACGTCAGCCCCAGCATTTT. Translated: CASSGGTGRRQPQHF.

This sequence joins TRBV7-6 and TRBJ1-6; a weak D match, TRBD1 (6 bases). Germline values: CDR1 SGHVS, CDR2 FNYEAQ. The ends were cut back, 5 bases at V and 0 bases at J, with 11 bases in the middle. The CDR3 has 16 amino acids. The CDR3 protein is CASSPDRNSYNSPLHF. The CDR3 nucleotides read TGTGCCAGCAGCCCCGACAGGAACTCCTATAATTCACCCCTCCACTTT. Combining the CDR3 with reference TRBV7-6 and TRBJ1-6 gives the whole variable domain GAGVSQSPRYKVTKRGQDVALRCDPISGHVSLYWYRQALGQGPEFLTYFNYEAQQDKSGLPNDRFSAERPEGSISTLTIQRTEQRDSAMYRCASSPDRNSYNSPLHFGNGTRLTVT.

The chain recombines TRBV7-3 with TRBJ2-5, with D possibly matching TRBD2 (7 bases). Germline V gene sequence: CDR1 SGHTA, CDR2 FQGTGA. The ends were cut back, 0 bases at V and 5 bases at J, with 10 bases in the middle. CDR3 length: 14 amino acids. As DNA, the CDR3 is TGTGCCAGCAGCTTAACGGGGGGGCGTGAGACCCAGTACTTC. Its translation is CASSLTGGRETQYF.

V and J are TRBV7-9 and TRBJ2-1, with 9 bases identical to TRBD2. Trimming at V came to 2 bases and at J to 4 bases, leaving 3 bases not matched to a gene. Germline CDR1 is SEHNR and CDR2 is FQNEAQ (reference sequence). The CDR3 has 15 amino acids. CDR3 DNA: TGTGCCAGCAGCTTAAGCGGGGGGATTTACAATGAGCAGTTCTTC. Amino acid sequence: CASSLSGGIYNEQFF.

The chain combines TRBV10-3 with TRBJ1-2, with TRBD1 as a possible D gene (5 bases). Germline V CDR1 and CDR2: ENHRY, SYGVKD. The CDR3 consists of 12 residues. With 3 bases removed from V and 7 bases from J, the gap between germline ends came to 9 bases. The CDR3 coding sequence is TGTGCCATCAGTGACCCCGGGGGTGGCTACACCTTC. The encoded protein is CAISDPGGGYTF.

The chain carries TRBV2 and TRBJ2-1; 10 nucleotides line up with TRBD1. The V gene's germline CDR1 is SNHLY and CDR2 FYNNEI. The CDR3 runs 14 residues. V lost 11 bases to trimming and J lost 8 bases; unmatched junction nucleotides: 12. The DNA of the CDR3 is TGTGCCCCCGGCCGGGACAGGGGATACGATGAGCAGTTCTTC. Translating it yields CAPGRDRGYDEQFF.

The chain has TRBV19 and TRBJ1-6; no clear D. V lost 6 bases, J lost 7 bases, and 13 bases lay in between. This CDR3 comprises 14 residues. The germline CDR1 and CDR2 sequences are LNHDA and SQIVND (reference sequence). CDR3 sequence reads: CASRNRELNSPLHF. In DNA form, the CDR3 reads TGTGCCAGTAGAAACCGGGAGTTGAATTCACCCCTCCACTTT.

The sample holds one count of this clone. The CDR3 DNA is TGTGCCATCAGTGACTACCAGGGGGCTAAGGGCTACACCTTC. This translates into CAISDYQGAKGYTF. The gene calls are TRBV10-3 and TRBJ1-2; 8 bases match TRBD1. Germline loops: CDR1 ENHRY, CDR2 SYGVKD. The CDR3 sequence is 14 residues long. With V trimmed by 3 bases and J by 8 bases, 8 bases remained unmatched.

A few counts support this clone. This chain connects TRBV23-1 to TRBJ2-1; 11 bases line up with TRBD1. TRBV23-1 is marked as an open reading frame, function uncertain. This CDR3 comprises 15 residues. V lost 3 bases, J lost 7 bases, and 5 bases stayed unmatched. The CDR3: CASSQGDRGVNEQFF. CDR3 coding DNA: TGCGCCAGCAGTCAGGGGGACAGGGGGGTGAATGAGCAGTTCTTC.

This clone was seen a single time. This chain connects TRBV14 to TRBJ1-5; possible D gene TRBD1, 5 bases. The CDR3 is 16 residues long. CDR1 SGHDN and CDR2 FVKESK come from the germline V gene. The V and J ends lost 0 bases and 7 bases respectively, with 16 bases between them. DNA for the CDR3: TGTGCCAGCAGCCAAGAGCGCAGGGTTGTTGAGCAGCCCCAGCATTTT. It codes for CASSQERRVVEQPQHF.